This TCR beta chain derives from a study of CD8+ T cells in alopecia areata. Study-wide findings and caveats: Sequence data from scalp samples additionally include resident alphabeta T cells of normal skin.

This sample's treatment: oral pan-JAK inhibitor, 5-10 mg twice daily. Lesional scalp punch biopsies and peripheral blood came from alopecia areata patients. Isolated RNA was reverse transcribed into cDNA used as the sequencing template. The repertoire was sequenced with immunoSEQ multiplex PCR; TCRdb's copy has only in-frame clones and lacks some. The sample has about 110,000 clones, roughly 56% seen once. Germline V gene lookup returns CDR1 GTSNPN and CDR2 SVGIG (reference sequence). The ends lost 4 bases at V and 4 bases at J; junction bases unmatched: 12. This CDR3 spans 15 amino acids. Regarding this clone: Its antigen is undetermined.

V usage is TRBV30 and J usage is TRBJ1-2; 7 nucleotides match TRBD1. This sequence was found in a human donor with alopecia areata. The sequencing here drew on CD4+ T cells sorted from blood, taken at week 24, from a patient treated with tofacitinib. The CDR3 spells CAWTAGGHPVYGYTF. CDR3 sequence (DNA): TGTGCCTGGACGGCAGGGGGTCATCCTGTCTATGGCTACACCTTC.